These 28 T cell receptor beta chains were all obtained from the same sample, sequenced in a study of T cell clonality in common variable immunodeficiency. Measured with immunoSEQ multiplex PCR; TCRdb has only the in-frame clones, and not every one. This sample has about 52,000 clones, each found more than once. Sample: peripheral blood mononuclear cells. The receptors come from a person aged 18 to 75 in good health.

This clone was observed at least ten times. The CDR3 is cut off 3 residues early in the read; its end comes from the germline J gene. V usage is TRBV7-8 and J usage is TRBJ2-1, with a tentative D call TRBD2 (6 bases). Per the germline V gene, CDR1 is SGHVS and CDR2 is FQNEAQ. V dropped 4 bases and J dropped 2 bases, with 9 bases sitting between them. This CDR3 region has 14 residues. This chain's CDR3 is CASSSPSAYNEQFF. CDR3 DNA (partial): TGTGCCAGCAGCTCCCCTAGCGCCTACAATGAG.

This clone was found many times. The CDR3 protein is CASSTQGLREKLFF. The CDR3 bases that were read are TGTGCCAGCAGCACACAGGGTTTGCGTGAAAAG. The gene calls are TRBV5-5 and TRBJ2-2; possibly TRBD1 for D (6 bases). The read stops 3 residues short of the end of the CDR3; the missing end is completed from the germline J gene. This CDR3 contains 14 residues. CDR1 and CDR2 (germline): SGHKS, YYEKEE (reference sequence).

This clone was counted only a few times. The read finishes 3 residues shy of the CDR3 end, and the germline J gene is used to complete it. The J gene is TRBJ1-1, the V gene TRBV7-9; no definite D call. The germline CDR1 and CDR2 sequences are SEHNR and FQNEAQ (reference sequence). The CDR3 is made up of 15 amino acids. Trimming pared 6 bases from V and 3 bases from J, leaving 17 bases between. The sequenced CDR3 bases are TGTGCCAGCAGTCCCCGCGCCAATTCACACACTGAA. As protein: CASSPRANSHTE. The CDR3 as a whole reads CASSPRANSHTEAFF.

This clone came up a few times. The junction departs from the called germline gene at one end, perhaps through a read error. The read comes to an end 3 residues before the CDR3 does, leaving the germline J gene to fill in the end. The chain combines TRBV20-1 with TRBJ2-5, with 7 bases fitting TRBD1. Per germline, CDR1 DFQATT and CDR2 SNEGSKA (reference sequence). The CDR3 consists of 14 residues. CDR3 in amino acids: CSARTGTAKDTQYF. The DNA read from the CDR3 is TGCAGTGCTAGGACCGGGACAGCCAAAGATACC.

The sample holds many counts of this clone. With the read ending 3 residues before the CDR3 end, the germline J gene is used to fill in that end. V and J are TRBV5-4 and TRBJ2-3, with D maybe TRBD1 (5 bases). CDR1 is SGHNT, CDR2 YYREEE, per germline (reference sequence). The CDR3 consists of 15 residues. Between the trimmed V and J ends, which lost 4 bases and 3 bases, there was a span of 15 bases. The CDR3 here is CASSPKRGSTDTQYF. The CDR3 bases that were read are TGTGCCAGCAGCCCGAAAAGGGGCAGTACAGATACG. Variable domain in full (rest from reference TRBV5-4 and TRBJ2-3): ETGVTQSPTHLIKTRGQQVTLRCSSQSGHNTVSWYQQALGQGPQFIFQYYREEENGRGNFPPRFSGLQFPNYSSELNVNALELDDSALYLCASSPKRGSTDTQYFGPGTRLTVL.

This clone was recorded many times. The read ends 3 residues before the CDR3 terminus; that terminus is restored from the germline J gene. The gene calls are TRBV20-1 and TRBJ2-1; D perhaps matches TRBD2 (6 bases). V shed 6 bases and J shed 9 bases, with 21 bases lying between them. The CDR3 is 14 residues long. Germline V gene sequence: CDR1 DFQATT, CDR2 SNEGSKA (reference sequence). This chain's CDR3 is CSAQRGVEGSEQFF. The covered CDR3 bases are TGCAGTGCGCAACGCGGGGTCGAGGGTAGTGAG.

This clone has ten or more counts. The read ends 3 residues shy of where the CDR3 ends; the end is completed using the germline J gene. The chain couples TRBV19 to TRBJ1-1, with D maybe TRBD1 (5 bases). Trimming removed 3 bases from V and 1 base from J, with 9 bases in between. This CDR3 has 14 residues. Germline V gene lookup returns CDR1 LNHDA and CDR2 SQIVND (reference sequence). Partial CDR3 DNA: TGTGCCAGTAGTATTGGGGCCGAGAACACTGAA. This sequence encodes CASSIGAENTE. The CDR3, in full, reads CASSIGAENTEAFF.

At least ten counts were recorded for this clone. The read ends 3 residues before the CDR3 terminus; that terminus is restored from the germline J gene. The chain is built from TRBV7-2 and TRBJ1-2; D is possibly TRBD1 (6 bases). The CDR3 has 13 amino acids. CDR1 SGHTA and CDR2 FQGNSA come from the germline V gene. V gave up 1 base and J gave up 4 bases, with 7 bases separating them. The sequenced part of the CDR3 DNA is TGTGCCAGCAGCTTAGGGACAGCCTATGGC. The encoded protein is CASSLGTAYG. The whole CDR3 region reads CASSLGTAYGYTF. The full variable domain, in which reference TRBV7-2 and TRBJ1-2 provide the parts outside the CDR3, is GAGVSQSPSNKVTEKGKDVELRCDPISGHTALYWYRQSLGQGLEFLIYFQGNSAPDKSGLPSDRFSAERTGGSVSTLTIQRTQQEDSAVYLCASSLGTAYGYTFGSGTRLTVV.

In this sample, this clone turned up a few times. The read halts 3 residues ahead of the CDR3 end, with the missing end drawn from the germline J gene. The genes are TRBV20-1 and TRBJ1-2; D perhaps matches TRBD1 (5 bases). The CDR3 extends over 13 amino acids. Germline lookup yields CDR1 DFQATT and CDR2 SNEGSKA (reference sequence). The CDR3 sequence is CSARGRVGGEYTF. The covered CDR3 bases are TGCAGTGCTAGAGGCAGGGTAGGCGGTGAG.

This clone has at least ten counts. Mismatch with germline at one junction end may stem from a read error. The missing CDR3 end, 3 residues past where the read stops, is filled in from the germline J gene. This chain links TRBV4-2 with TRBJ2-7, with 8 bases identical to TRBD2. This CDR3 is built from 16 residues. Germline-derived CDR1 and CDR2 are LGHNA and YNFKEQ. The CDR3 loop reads CASSHDLGTRNYEQYF. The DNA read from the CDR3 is TGCGCCAGCAGCCACGACTTGGGGACTAGGAACTACGAG.

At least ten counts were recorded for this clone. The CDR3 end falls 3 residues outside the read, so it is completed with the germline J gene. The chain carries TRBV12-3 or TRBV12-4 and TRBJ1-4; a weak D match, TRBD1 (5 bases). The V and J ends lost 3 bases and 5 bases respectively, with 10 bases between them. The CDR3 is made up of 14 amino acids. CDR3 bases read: TGTGCCAGCAGTTTCGACAGCGTGAATGAAAAA. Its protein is CASSFDSVNEK. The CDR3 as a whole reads CASSFDSVNEKLFF.

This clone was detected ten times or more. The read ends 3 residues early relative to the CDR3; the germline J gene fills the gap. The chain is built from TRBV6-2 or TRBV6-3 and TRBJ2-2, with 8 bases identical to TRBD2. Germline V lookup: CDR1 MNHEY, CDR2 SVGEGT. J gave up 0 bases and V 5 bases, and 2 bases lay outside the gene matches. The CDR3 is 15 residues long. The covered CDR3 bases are TGTGCCAGCAGTCCGACTAGCGCGAACACCGGGGAG. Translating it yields CASSPTSANTGE. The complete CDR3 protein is CASSPTSANTGELFF.

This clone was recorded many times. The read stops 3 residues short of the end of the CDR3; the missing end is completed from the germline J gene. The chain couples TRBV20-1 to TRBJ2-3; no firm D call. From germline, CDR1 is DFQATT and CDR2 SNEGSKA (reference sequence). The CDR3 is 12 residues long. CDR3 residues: CSARHRAETQYF. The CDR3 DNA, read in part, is TGCAGTGCTAGGCACCGCGCGGAGACG.

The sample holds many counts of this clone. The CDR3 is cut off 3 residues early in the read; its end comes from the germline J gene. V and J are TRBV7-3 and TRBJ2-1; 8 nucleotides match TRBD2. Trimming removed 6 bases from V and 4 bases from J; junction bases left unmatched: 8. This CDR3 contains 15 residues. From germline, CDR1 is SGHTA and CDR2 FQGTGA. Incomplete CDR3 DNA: TGTGCCAGCAGTCGACGTAGCGGGACTTACAATGAG. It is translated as CASSRRSGTYNE. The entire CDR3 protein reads CASSRRSGTYNEQFF. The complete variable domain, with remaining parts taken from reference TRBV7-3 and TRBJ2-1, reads GAGVSQTPSNKVTEKGKYVELRCDPISGHTALYWYRQSLGQGPEFLIYFQGTGAADDSGLPNDRFFAVRPEGSVSTLKIQRTERGDSAVYLCASSRRSGTYNEQFFGPGTRLTVL.

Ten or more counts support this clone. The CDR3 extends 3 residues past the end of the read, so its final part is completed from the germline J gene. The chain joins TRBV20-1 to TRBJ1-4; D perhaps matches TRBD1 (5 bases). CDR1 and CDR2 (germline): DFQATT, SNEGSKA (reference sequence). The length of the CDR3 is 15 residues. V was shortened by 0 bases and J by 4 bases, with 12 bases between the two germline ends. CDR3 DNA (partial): TGCAGTGCTAGAGATCAGGCAGGGAATAATGAAAAA. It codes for CSARDQAGNNEK. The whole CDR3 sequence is CSARDQAGNNEKLFF.

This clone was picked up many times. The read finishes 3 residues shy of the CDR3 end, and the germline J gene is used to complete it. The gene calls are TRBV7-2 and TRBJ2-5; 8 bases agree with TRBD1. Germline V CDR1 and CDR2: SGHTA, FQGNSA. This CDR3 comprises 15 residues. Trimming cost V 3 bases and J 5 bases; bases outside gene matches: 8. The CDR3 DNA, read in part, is TGTGCCAGCAGCTTCTCGACAGGGGTTGGGGAGACC. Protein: CASSFSTGVGET. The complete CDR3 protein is CASSFSTGVGETQYF.

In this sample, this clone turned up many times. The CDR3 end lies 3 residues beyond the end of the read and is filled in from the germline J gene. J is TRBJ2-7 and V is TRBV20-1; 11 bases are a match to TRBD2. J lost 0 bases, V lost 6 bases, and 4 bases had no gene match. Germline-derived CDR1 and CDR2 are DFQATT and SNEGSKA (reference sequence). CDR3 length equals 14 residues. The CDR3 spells CSAIAGGPSYEQYF. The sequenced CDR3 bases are TGCAGTGCCATAGCGGGAGGGCCCTCCTACGAG.

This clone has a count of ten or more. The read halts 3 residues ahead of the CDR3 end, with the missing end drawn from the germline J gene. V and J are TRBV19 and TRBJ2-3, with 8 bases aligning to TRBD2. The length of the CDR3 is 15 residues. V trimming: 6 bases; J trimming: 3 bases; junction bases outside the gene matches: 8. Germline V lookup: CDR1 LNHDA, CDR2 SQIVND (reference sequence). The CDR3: CASRTLAGATDTQYF. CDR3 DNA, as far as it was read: TGTGCCAGTAGAACCCTAGCGGGCGCGACAGATACG.

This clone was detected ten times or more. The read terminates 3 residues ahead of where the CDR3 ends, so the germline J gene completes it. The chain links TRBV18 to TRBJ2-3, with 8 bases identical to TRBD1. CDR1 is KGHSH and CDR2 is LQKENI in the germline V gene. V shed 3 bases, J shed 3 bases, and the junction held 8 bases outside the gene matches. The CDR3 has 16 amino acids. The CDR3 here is CASSPFSGGRTDTQYF. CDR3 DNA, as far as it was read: TGTGCCAGCTCACCCTTCTCAGGGGGCAGGACAGATACG.

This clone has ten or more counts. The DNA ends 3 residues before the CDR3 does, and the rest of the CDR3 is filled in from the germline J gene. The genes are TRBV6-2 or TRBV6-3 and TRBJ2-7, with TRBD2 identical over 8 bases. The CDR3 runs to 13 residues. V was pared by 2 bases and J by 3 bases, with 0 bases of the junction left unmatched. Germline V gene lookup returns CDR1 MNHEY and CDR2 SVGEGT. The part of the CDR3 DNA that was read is TGTGCCAGCAGTTACGCGGGGGGCTACGAG. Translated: CASSYAGGYE. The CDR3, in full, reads CASSYAGGYEQYF.

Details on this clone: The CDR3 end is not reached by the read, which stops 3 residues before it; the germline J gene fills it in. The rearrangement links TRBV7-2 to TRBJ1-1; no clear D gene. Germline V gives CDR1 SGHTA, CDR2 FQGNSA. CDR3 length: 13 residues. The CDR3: CASSLAGQYRAFF. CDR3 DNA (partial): TGTGCCAGCAGCTTAGCAGGGCAGTACCGG.

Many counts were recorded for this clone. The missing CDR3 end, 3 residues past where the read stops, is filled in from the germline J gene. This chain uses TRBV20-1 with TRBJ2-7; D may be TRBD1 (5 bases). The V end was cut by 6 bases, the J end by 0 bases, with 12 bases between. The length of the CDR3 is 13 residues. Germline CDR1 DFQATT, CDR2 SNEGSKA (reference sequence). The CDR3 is CSAFYRSSYEQYF. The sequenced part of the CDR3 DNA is TGCAGTGCCTTCTACAGGAGCTCCTACGAG.

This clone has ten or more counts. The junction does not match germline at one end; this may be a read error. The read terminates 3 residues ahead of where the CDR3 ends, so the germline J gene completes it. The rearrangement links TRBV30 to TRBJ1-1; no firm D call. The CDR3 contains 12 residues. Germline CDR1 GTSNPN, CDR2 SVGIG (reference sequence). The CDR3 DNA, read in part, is TGTGCCTGGACCACTTTGAACGCTGAA. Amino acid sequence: CAWTTLNAE. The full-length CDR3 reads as CAWTTLNAEAFF.

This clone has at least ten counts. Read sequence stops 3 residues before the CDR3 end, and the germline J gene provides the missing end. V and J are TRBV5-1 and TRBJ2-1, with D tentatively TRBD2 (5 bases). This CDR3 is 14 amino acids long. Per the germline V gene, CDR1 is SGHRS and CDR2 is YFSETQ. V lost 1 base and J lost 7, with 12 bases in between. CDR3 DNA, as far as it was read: TGCGCCAGCAGCTTGAGCCTAGCTCCTAATGAG. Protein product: CASSLSLAPNE. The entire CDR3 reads CASSLSLAPNEQFF.

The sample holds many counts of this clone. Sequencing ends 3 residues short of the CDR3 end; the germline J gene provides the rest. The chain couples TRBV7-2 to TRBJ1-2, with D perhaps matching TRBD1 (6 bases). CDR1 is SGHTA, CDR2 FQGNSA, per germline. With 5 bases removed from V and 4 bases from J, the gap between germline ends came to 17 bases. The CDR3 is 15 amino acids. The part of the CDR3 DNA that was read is TGTGCCAGCAGCCAACGACAGGAGATACTCTATGGC. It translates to CASSQRQEILYG. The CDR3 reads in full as CASSQRQEILYGYTF.

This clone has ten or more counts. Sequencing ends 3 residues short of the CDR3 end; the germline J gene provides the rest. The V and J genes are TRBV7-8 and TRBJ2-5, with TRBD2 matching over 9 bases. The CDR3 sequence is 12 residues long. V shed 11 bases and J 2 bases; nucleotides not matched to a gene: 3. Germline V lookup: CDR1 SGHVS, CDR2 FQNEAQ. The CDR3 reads CAAGGDQETQYF. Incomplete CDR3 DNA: TGTGCCGCGGGGGGGGATCAAGAGACC.

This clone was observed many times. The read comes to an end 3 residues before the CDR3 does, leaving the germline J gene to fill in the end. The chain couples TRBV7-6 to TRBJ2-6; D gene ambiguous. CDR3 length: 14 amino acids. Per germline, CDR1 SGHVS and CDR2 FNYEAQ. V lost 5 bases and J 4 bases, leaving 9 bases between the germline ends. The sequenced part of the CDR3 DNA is TGTGCCAGCAGCCTATCAAGAGGGGCCAACGTC. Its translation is CASSLSRGANV. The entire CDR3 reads CASSLSRGANVLTF.

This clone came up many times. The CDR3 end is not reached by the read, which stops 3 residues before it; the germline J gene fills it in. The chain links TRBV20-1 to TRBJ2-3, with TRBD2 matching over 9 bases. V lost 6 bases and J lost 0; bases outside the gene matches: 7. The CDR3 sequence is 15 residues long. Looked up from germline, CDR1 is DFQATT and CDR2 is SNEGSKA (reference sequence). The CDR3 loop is CSAPPSGASTDTQYF. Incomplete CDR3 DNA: TGCAGTGCCCCCCCTAGCGGGGCAAGCACAGATACG.